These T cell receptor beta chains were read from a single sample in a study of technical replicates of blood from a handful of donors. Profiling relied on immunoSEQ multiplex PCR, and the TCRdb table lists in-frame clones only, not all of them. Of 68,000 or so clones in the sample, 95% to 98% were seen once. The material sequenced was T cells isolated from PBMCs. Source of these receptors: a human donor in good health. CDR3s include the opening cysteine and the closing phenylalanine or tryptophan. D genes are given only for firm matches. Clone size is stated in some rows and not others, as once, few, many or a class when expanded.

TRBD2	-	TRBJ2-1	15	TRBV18	CASSPLRTSSNEQFF	TGTGCCAGCTCACCATTGCGGACTAGCAGTAATGAGCAGTTCTTC
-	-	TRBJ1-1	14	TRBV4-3	CASSQETGWTEAFF	TGCGCCAGCAGCCAGGAAACAGGGTGGACTGAAGCTTTCTTT
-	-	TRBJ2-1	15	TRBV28	CASSFDGRAYNEQFF	TGTGCCAGCAGTTTTGACGGGAGAGCTTACAATGAGCAGTTCTTC
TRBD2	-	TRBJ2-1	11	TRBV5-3	CARSLVAGGFF	TGTGCTAGAAGCTTGGTAGCGGGAGGCTTCTTC
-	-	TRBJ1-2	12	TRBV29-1	CSVGDGRVGYTF	TGCAGCGTGGGAGACGGTAGAGTTGGCTACACCTTC
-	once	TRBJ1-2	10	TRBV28	CASLNYGYTF	TGTGCCAGCCTCAACTATGGCTACACCTTC
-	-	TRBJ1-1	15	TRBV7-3	CASSLNGAMNTEAFF	TGTGCCAGCAGCTTAAATGGGGCCATGAACACTGAAGCTTTCTTT
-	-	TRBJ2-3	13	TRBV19	CASTSGDIDTQYF	-
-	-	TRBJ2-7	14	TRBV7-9	CASSSGDSDYEQYF	TGTGCCAGCAGCTCAGGGGATTCGGACTACGAGCAGTACTTC
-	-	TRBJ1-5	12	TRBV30	CACEQGDQPQHF	TGTGCCTGTGAGCAAGGGGATCAGCCCCAGCATTTT
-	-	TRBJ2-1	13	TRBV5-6	CASSLGGDNEQFF	TGTGCCAGCAGCTTGGGGGGGGACAATGAGCAGTTCTTC
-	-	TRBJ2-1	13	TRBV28	CASTLGGSGEQFF	TGTGCCAGCACCTTAGGGGGTTCAGGTGAGCAGTTCTTC
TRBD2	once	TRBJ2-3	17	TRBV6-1	CASSEAPLAGVVDTQYF	TGTGCCAGCAGTGAAGCCCCACTAGCGGGAGTAGTAGATACGCAGTATTTT
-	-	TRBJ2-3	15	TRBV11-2	CASSLGSISTDTQYF	TGTGCCAGCAGCTTAGGATCTATAAGCACAGATACGCAGTATTTT
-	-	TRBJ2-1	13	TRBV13	CASSFSSYNEQFF	TGTGCCAGCAGCTTTAGCTCCTACAATGAGCAGTTCTTC
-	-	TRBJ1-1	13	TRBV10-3	CATFSGGGTEAFF	TGTGCCACGTTCTCCGGGGGAGGCACTGAAGCTTTCTTT
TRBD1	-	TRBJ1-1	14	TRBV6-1	CASSEDRANTEAFF	TGTGCCAGCAGTGAGGACAGGGCGAACACTGAAGCTTTCTTT
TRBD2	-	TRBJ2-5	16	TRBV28	CASSSPGTSGQETQYF	TGTGCCAGCAGTTCCCCGGGGACTAGCGGGCAAGAGACCCAGTACTTC
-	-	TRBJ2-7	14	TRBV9	CASSGRGGAYEQYF	TGTGCCAGCAGCGGGAGGGGGGGGGCCTACGAGCAGTACTTC
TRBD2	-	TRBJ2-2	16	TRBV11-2	CASTLGLAESTGELFF	TGTGCCAGCACTTTAGGACTAGCGGAGAGCACCGGGGAGCTGTTTTTT
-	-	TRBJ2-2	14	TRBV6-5	CASSGQSNTGELFF	TGTGCCAGCAGCGGACAGTCGAACACCGGGGAGCTGTTTTTT
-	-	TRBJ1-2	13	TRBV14	CASSQDFSGGYTF	TGTGCCAGCAGCCAAGATTTTTCGGGGGGTTACACCTTC
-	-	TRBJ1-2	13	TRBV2	CASKQRLEGGYTF	TGTGCCAGCAAGCAGCGCTTAGAGGGTGGCTACACCTTC
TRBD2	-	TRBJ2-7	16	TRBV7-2	CASSLGLAGGPYEQYF	TGTGCCAGCAGCCTGGGACTAGCGGGAGGGCCCTACGAGCAGTACTTC
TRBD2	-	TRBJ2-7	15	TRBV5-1	CASSPGLAVTYEQYF	TGCGCCAGCAGCCCAGGACTAGCGGTAACCTACGAGCAGTACTTC
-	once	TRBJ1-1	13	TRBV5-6	CASSDSMNTEAFF	TGTGCCAGCAGTGACTCCATGAACACTGAAGCTTTCTTT
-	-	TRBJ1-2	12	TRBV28	CASRDRNYGYTF	TGTGCCAGCAGAGACAGGAACTATGGCTACACCTTC
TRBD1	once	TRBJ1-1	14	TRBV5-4	CASSYTGGGTEAFF	TGTGCCAGCAGCTACACAGGGGGGGGGACTGAAGCTTTCTTT
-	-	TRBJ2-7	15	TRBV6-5	CASSYSQGEGYEQYF	TGTGCCAGCAGTTACTCACAGGGTGAGGGCTACGAGCAGTACTTC
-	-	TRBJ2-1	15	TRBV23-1	CASSPTGGTNNEQFF	TGCGCCAGCAGCCCCACTGGTGGGACAAACAATGAGCAGTTCTTC
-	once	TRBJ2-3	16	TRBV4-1	CASSHFRFLDTDTQYF	TGCGCCAGCAGCCATTTTAGATTCCTCGACACAGATACGCAGTATTTT